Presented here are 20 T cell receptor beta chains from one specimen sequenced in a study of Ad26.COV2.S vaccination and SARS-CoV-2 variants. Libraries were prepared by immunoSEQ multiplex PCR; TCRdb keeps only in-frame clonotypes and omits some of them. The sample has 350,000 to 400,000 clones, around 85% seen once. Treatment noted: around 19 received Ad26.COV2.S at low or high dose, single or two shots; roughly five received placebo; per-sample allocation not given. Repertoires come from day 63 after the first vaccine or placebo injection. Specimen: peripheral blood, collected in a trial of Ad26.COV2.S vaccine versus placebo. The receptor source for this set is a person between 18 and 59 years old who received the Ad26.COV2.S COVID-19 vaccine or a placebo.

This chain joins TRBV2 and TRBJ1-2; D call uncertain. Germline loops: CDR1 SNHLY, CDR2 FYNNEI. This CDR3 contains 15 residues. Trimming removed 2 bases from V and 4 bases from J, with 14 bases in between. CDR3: CASSEPSAGIYGYTF. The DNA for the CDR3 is TGTGCCAGCAGTGAACCCTCGGCCGGGATCTATGGCTACACCTTC.

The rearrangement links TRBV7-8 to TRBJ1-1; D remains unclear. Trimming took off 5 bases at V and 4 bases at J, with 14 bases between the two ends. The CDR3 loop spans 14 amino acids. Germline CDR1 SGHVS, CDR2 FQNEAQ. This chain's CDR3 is CASSGRLLGTEAFF. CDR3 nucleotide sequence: TGTGCCAGCAGCGGCCGATTGCTGGGCACTGAAGCTTTCTTT.

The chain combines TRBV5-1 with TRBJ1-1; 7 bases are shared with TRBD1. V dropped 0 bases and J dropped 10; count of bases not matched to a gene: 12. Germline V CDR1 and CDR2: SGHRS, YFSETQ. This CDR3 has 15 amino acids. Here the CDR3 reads CASSLAQGQPTSAFF. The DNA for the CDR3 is TGCGCCAGCAGCTTGGCGCAGGGACAGCCCACCTCAGCTTTCTTT.

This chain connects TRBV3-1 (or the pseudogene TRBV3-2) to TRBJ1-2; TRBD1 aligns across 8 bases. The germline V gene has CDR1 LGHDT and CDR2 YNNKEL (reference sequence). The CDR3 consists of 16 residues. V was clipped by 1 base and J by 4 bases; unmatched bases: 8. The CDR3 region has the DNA TGTGCCAGCAGCCAAGGGGGGGGGACAGGCCCCTATGGCTACACCTTC. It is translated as CASSQGGGTGPYGYTF.

The CDR3 DNA reads as TGCGCCAGCAGCCCAGACCACTATGGCTACACCTTC. Translated, it gives CASSPDHYGYTF. The genes are TRBV4-1 and TRBJ1-2, with no clear D. Germline assignment: CDR1 MGHRA and CDR2 YSYEKL. Between the trimmed V and J ends, which lost 4 bases and 3 bases, there was a span of 6 bases. The CDR3 is 12 amino acids.

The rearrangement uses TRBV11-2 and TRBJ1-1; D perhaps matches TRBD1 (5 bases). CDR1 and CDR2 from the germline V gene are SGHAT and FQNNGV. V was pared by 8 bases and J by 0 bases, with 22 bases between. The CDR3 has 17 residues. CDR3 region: CASSPRSPGRVNTEAFF. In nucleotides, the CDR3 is TGTGCCAGCTCCCCCCGATCCCCCGGCAGGGTGAACACTGAAGCTTTCTTT.

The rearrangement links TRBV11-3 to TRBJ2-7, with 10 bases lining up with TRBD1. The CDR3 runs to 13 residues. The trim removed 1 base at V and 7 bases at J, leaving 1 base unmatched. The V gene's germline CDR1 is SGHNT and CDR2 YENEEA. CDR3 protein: CASSLGTGGEQYF. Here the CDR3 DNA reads TGTGCCAGCAGCTTAGGGACAGGGGGAGAGCAGTACTTC.

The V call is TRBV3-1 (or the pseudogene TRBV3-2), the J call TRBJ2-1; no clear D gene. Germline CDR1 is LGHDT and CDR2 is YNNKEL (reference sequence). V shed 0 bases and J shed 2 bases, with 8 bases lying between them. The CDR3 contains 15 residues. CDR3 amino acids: CASSQEPGPYNEQFF. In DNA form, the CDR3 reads TGTGCCAGCAGCCAAGAACCAGGACCCTACAATGAGCAGTTCTTC.

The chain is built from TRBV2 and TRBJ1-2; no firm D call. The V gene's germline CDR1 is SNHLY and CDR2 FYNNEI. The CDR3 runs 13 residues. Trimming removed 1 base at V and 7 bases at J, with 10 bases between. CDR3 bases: TGTGCCAGCAGTGAAGTCTTAAGGTCTGGCTACACCTTC. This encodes CASSEVLRSGYTF.

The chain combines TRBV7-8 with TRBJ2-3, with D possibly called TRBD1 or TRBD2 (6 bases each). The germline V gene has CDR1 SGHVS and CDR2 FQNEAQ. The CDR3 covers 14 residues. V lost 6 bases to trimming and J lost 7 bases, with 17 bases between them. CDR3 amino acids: CASSSRGRENTQYF. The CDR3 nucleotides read TGTGCCAGCAGTTCCCGGGGGCGAGAGAATACGCAGTATTTT.

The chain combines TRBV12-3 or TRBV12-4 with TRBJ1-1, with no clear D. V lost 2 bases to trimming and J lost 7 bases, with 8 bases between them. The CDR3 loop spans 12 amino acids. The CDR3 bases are TGTGCCAGCAGTTTACGGGGATTTGAAGCTTTCTTT. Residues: CASSLRGFEAFF.

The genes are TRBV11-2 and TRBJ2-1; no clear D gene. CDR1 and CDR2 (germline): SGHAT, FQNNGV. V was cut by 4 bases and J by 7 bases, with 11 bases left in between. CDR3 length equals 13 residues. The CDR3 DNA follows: TGTGCCAGCAGCTCAACCGGGTTTAATGAGCAGTTCTTC. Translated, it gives CASSSTGFNEQFF.

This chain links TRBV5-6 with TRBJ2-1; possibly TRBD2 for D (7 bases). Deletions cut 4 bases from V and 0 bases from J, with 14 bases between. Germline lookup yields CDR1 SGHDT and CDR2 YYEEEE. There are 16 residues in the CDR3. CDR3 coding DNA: TGTGCCAGCAGCCCGGCGGGGGCTCGCTCCTACAATGAGCAGTTCTTC. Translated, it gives CASSPAGARSYNEQFF.

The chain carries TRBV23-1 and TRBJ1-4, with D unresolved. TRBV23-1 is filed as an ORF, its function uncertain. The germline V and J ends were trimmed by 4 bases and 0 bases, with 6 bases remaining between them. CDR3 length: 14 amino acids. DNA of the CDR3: TGCGCCAGCAGTCCAGTCGCAACTAATGAAAAACTGTTTTTT. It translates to CASSPVATNEKLFF.

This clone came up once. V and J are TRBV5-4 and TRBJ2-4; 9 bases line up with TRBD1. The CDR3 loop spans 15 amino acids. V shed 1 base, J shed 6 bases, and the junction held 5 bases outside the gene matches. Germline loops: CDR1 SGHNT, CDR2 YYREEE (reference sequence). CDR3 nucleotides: TGTGCCAGCAGCTTGACAGGGGGCGAGGGAAACATTCAGTACTTC. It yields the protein CASSLTGGEGNIQYF.

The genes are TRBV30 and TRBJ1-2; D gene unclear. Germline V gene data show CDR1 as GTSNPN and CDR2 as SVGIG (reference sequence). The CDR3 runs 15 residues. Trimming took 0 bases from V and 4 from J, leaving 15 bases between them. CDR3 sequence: CAWSVGRLRFYGYTF. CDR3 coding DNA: TGTGCCTGGAGTGTAGGTCGGCTGAGGTTCTATGGCTACACCTTC.

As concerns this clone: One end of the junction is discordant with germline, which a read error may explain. The CDR3, as DNA: TGTGCCAGTAGTTTAGACAGGTATCAGCCCCAGCATTTT. It yields the protein CASSLDRYQPQHF. The rearrangement joins TRBV19 to TRBJ1-5; D perhaps matches TRBD1 (6 bases). This CDR3 is built from 13 residues. The germline V gene has CDR1 LNHDA and CDR2 SQIVND (reference sequence).

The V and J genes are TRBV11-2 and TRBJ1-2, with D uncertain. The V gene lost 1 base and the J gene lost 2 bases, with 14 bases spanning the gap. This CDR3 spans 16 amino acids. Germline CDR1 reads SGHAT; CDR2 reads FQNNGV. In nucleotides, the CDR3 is TGTGCCAGCAGCTTAGGATTTAGGACGGCCAACTATGGCTACACCTTC. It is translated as CASSLGFRTANYGYTF. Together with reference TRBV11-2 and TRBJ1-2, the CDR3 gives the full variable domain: EAGVAQSPRYKIIEKRQSVAFWCNPISGHATLYWYQQILGQGPKLLIQFQNNGVVDDSQLPKDRFSAERLKGVDSTLKIQPAKLEDSAVYLCASSLGFRTANYGYTFGSGTRLTVV.

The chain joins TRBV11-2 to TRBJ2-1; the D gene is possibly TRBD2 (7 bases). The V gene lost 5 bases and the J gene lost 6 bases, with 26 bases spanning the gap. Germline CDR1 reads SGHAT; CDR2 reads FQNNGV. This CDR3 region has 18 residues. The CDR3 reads CASSNGGYWGGDVNEQFF. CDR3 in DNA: TGTGCCAGCAGCAACGGCGGGTACTGGGGGGGCGACGTCAATGAGCAGTTCTTC.

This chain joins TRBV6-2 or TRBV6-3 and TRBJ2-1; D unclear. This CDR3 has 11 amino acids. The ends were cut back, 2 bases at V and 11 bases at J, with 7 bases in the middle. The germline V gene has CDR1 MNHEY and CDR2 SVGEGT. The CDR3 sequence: CASSYALKQFF. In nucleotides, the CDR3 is TGTGCCAGCAGTTACGCCCTTAAGCAGTTCTTC.